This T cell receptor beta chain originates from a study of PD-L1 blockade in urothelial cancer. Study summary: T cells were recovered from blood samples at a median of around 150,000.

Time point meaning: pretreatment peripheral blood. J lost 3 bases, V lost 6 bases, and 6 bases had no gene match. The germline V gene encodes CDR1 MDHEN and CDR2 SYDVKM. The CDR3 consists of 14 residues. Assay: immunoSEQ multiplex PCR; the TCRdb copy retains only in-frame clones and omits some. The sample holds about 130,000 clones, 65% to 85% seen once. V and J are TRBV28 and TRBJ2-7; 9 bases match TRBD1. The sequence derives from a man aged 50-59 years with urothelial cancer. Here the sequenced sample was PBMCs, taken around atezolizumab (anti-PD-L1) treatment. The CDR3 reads CASRGRTGDYEQYF. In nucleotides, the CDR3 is TGTGCCAGCAGGGGGCGGACAGGGGACTACGAGCAGTACTTC.